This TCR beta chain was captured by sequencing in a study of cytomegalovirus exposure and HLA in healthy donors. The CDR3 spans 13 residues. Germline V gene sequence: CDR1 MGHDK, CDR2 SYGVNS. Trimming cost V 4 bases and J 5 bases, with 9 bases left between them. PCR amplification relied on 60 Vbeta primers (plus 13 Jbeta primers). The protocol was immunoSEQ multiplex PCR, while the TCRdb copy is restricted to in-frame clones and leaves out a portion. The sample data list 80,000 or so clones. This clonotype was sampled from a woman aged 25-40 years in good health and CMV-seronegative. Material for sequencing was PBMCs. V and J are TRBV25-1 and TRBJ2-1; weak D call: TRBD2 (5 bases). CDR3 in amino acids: CASSGEQNNEQFF. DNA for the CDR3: TGTGCCAGCAGTGGGGAGCAAAACAATGAGCAGTTCTTC.